This record covers a single T cell receptor beta chain. In the original workflow: Estimated nucleated cell counts came from reference gene primer amplification. The repertoire was sequenced with immunoSEQ multiplex PCR; TCRdb's copy has only in-frame clones and lacks some. V, J and clone size are those of that table, while D and trimming were read from the DNA. This sample has tens of thousands of clones; approximately 91% occur once, and the top ten carry over 3%. The data are from a study of blood T cell repertoires in COVID-19. The overall study: Acute-phase and convalescent COVID-19 samples originated in the United States, Italy and Spain.

The source material was peripheral blood. This receptor was identified in a man between 65 and 85 years old with acute or convalescent COVID-19.

The CDR3 bases are TGTGCCAGCAGCCGCTCAGGGACAGTGAGCTCCTACAATGAGCAGTTCTTC. Translated, it gives CASSRSGTVSSYNEQFF. The J gene is TRBJ2-1, the V gene TRBV7-6; the match to TRBD1 covers 7 bases. CDR3 length: 17 amino acids. The germline V gene has CDR1 SGHVS and CDR2 FNYEAQ. The V segment lost 5 bases and the J segment 0 bases; nucleotides outside the gene matches: 10.